The 5 T cell receptor beta chains given below trace back to one sample, sequenced in a study of cytomegalovirus exposure and HLA in healthy donors. PCR was performed using 60 Vbeta and 13 Jbeta primers. The table came from immunoSEQ multiplex PCR; TCRdb's copy has only in-frame clones and leaves some out. The sample records more than 110,000 clones, around 79% being singletons. Sequenced: PBMCs. These receptor sequences come from a male donor in good health and CMV-seronegative.

The DNA of the CDR3 is TGTGCCAGCAGCCAGCGGGGGTCCGCCACCGGGGAGCTGTTTTTT. Translated: CASSQRGSATGELFF. This chain connects TRBV11-2 to TRBJ2-2, with 8 bases matching TRBD2. CDR3 length: 15 amino acids. The V segment lost 5 bases and the J segment 4 bases; nucleotides outside the gene matches: 6. Germline CDR1 reads SGHAT; CDR2 reads FQNNGV.

This clone was seen only once. The gene calls are TRBV2 and TRBJ2-6, with 7 bases that match TRBD1. CDR1 is SNHLY, CDR2 FYNNEI, per germline. V gave up 5 bases and J gave up 4 bases; unmatched junction bases: 8. This CDR3 comprises 16 residues. The DNA for the CDR3 is TGTGCCAGCAGTCCGGACAGGTCCGCCGGGGCCAACGTCCTGACTTTC. It yields the protein CASSPDRSAGANVLTF.

The chain has TRBV10-1 and TRBJ2-2, with 15 bases matching TRBD2. There are 14 residues in the CDR3. From germline, CDR1 is WNHNN and CDR2 SYGVQD (reference sequence). V trimming: 8 bases; J trimming: 5 bases; junction bases outside the gene matches: 0. The CDR3 bases are TGCGCCAGCGGGACTAGCGGGAGGACCGGGGAGCTGTTTTTT. Translated: CASGTSGRTGELFF.

This chain joins TRBV2 and TRBJ1-4; TRBD1 is a possible D gene (5 bases). Trimming stripped 10 bases from V and 2 bases from J, with 17 bases between. The CDR3 extends over 15 amino acids. Looked up from germline, CDR1 is SNHLY and CDR2 is FYNNEI. For the CDR3, the DNA is TGTGCCACCTCTAGGCAGGGCGCCACTAATGAAAAACTGTTTTTT. This codes for CATSRQGATNEKLFF.

The chain couples TRBV10-3 to TRBJ1-5, with no clear D. Between the trimmed V and J ends, which lost 1 base and 4 bases, there was a span of 8 bases. The CDR3 spans 14 residues. Per germline, CDR1 ENHRY and CDR2 SYGVKD. The CDR3 nucleotides are TGTGCCATCAGTGAGTGGAGGGAGAATCAGCCCCAGCATTTT. Protein sequence: CAISEWRENQPQHF.